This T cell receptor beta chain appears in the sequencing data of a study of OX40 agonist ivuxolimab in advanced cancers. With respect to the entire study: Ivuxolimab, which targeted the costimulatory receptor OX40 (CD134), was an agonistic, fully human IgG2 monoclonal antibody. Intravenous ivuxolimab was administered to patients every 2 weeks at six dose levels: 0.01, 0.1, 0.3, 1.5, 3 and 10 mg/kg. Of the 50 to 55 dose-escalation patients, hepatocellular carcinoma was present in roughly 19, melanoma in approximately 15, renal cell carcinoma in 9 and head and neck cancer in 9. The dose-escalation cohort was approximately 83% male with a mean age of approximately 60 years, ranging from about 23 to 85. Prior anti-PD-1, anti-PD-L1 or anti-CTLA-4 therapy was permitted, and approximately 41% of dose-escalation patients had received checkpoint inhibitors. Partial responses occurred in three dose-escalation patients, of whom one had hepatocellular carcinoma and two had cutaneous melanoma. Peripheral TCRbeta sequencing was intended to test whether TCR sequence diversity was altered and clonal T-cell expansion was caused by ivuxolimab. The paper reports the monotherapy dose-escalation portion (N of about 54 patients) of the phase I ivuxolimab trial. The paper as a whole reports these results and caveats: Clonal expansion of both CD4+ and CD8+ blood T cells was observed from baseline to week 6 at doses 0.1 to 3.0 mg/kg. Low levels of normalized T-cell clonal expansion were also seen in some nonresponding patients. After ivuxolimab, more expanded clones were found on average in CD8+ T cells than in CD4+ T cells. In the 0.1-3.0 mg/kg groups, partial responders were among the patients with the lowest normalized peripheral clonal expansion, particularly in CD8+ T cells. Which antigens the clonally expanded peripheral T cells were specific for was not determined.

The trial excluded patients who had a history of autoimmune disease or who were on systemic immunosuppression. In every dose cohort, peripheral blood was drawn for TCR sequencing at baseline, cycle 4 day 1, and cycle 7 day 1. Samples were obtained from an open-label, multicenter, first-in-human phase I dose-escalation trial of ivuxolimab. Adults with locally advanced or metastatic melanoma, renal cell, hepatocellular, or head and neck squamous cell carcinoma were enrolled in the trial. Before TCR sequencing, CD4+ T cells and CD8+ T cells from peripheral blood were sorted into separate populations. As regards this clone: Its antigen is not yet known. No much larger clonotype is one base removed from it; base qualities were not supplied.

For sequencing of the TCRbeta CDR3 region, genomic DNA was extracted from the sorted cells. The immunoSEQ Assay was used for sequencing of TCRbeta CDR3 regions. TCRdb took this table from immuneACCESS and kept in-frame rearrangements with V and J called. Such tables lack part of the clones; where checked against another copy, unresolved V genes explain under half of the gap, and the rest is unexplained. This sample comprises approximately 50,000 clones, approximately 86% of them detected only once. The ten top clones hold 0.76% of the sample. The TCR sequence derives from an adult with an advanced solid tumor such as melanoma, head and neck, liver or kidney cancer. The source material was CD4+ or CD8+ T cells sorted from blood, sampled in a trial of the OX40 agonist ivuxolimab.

This receptor has the CDR3 CASRPSRTGGETQYF. In nucleotide form, the sequence is TGTGCCAGCAGACCTTCGCGAACAGGGGGCGAGACCCAGTACTTC. The chain is encoded by TRBV6-5 joined to TRBJ2-5, with 9 junctional bases fitting TRBD1. As encoded in the germline V gene, CDR1 is MNHEY while CDR2 is SVGAGI. Compared with germline, V lacks 6 bases and J lacks 5 bases; bases without a gene match: 10. The CDR3 holds 15 amino acids from the cysteine to the phenylalanine. Only CDR3 DNA is held: 45 bases, read in frame from base 1.